This T cell receptor (beta chain) was retrieved from a study of beta chain features in type 1 diabetes. Study outcomes and limitations: The question of HLA type influencing TCRB rearrangement was one that remained unresolved here. TCRB CDR3s were moderately but significantly shorter in Type 1 diabetes patients in all four CD4+ subsets.

The germline CDR1 and CDR2 sequences are LGHNA and YNFKEQ. Trimming shortened V by 3 bases and J by 4 bases, and 16 bases separated the two germline ends. This CDR3 comprises 15 residues. cDNA synthesis used the whole RNA isolate, giving expressed TCRB sequences. TCRdb's copy holds only in-frame clones and misses some; the assay was immunoSEQ multiplex PCR. The sample records some 200,000 clones, 15% to 20% being singletons. As to this clone: Antigen specificity is unknown.

CD45RO/CCR7/CD25/CD127/CD95/CD27 separated CD4+ naive, central memory, regulatory and stem cell-like memory cells by sorting. Purity exceeded 95% in all sorted populations. The source material was naive CD4+ T cells from blood. This sequence was found in a man between 25 and 39 years old with type 1 diabetes. The rearrangement uses TRBV4-2 and TRBJ2-7, with TRBD1 as a possible D gene (5 bases). This CDR3 is CASSQIPTADYEQYF. As DNA, the CDR3 is TGTGCCAGCAGCCAGATTCCGACAGCCGATTACGAGCAGTACTTC.